This TCR beta chain derives from a study of early T cells in non-severe SARS-CoV-2 infection. TCRdb used MiXCR to reprocess the 5' RACE reads, holding one entry per CDR3 protein. The sample lists 30,000 to 45,000 distinct CDR3 sequences, 5% to 6.5% occurring once. Germline values: CDR1 SGHVS, CDR2 FQNEAQ. The CDR3 is made up of 16 amino acids. Germline trimming cut 4 bases from V and 6 bases from J; bases unmatched to any gene: 9. This clonotype is medium-sized (0.01 to 0.1%) in the sample. The chain couples TRBV7-8 to TRBJ2-1, with TRBD2 matching 10 bases. The sample consisted of whole blood. This clonotype originated in an adult who was a healthcare worker with PCR-confirmed SARS-CoV-2 infection or an uninfected control (not recorded which). The CDR3 DNA is TGTGCCAGCAGCTCCCCAGCGGGAGGGTATGCCAATGAGCAGTTCTTC. Its translation is CASSSPAGGYANEQFF.